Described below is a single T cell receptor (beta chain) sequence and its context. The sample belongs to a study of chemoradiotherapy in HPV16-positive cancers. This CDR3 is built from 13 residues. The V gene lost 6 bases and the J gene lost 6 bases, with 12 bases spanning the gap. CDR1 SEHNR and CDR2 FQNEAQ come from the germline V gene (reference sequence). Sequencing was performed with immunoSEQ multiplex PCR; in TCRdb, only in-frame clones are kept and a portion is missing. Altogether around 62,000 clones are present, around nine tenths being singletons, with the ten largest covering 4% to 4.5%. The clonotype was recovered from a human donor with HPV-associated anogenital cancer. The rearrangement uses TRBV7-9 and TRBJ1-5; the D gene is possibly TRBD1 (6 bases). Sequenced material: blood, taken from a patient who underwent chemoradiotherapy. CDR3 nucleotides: TGTGCCAGCAGTGGAGGGGGAGGTCAGCCCCAGCATTTT. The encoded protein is CASSGGGGQPQHF.